A selection of T cell receptor beta chains follows, all from one sample in a study of T cell responses to AZD1222 COVID-19 vaccine. Method: immunoSEQ multiplex PCR; TCRdb's copy keeps in-frame clones and lacks some. The sample has around 190,000 clones; 94% are singletons. The specimen comprised peripheral blood, sampled 28 days after the second AZD1222 dose. These receptors were collected from an adult who received the AZD1222 COVID-19 vaccine. The CDR3 runs from the conserved cysteine through the conserved F or W. D genes are given only for firm matches. Size values are once, few and many counts, or a class for expanded clones, and some rows have none.

CDR3	DNA	V	J	D	length	size
CASRPQGAYQPQHF	TGTGCCAGCAGACCCCAGGGGGCATATCAGCCCCAGCATTTT	TRBV6-5	TRBJ1-5	TRBD1	14	-
CASSELAGVQETQYF	TGCGCCAGCAGTGAGTTGGCGGGGGTTCAAGAGACCCAGTACTTC	TRBV10-1	TRBJ2-5	TRBD2	15	-
CASSTHTSGGGYEQYF	TGTGCCAGCAGCACTCATACTAGCGGGGGAGGCTACGAGCAGTACTTC	TRBV7-2	TRBJ2-7	TRBD2	16	-
CASSLPWDSLNTEAFF	TGCGCCAGCAGCTTGCCCTGGGACAGCCTGAACACTGAAGCTTTCTTT	TRBV5-1	TRBJ1-1	TRBD1	16	few
CASSLRDRGLDRLFF	TGCGCCAGCAGCCTACGGGACAGGGGCCTGGACAGACTGTTTTTT	TRBV4-3	TRBJ1-4	TRBD1	15	-
CSVEAGGGYNEQFF	TGCAGCGTTGAAGCGGGAGGGGGATACAATGAGCAGTTCTTC	TRBV29-1	TRBJ2-1	TRBD2	14	-
CASSFGTPDPANEKLFF	TGTGCCAGCAGCTTTGGGACCCCCGATCCCGCTAATGAAAAACTGTTTTTT	TRBV12-1	TRBJ1-4	-	17	few
CASSQDGATLLGGNQPQHF	TGCGCCAGCAGCCAAGATGGCGCCACTTTGCTAGGAGGCAATCAGCCCCAGCATTTT	TRBV4-1	TRBJ1-5	-	19	-
CASSFSGYEQYF	TGTGCCAGCAGCTTTTCGGGGTACGAGCAGTACTTC	TRBV11-2	TRBJ2-7	-	12	-
CASSLGLGRVTQYF	TGTGCCAGCAGCTTAGGGCTAGGTCGAGTTACGCAGTATTTT	TRBV11-2	TRBJ2-3	-	14	-
CAWGTADTQYF	TGTGCCTGGGGGACCGCAGATACGCAGTATTTT	TRBV30	TRBJ2-3	-	11	-
CASSDGGFTEAFF	TGTGCCAGCAGTGATGGGGGGTTTACTGAAGCTTTCTTT	TRBV2	TRBJ1-1	-	13	-
CASSFGRGSMNTEAFF	TGCGCCAGCAGCTTCGGCAGGGGGAGTATGAACACTGAAGCTTTCTTT	TRBV5-1	TRBJ1-1	TRBD1	16	once
CASSQDRPGARTEAFF	TGTGCCAGCAGCCAAGATCGGCCGGGGGCGCGGACTGAAGCTTTCTTT	TRBV3-1/TRBV3-2	TRBJ1-1	-	16	-
CASSYGPRTHNYGYTF	TGTGCCAGCAGTTACGGCCCGAGGACACATAACTATGGCTACACCTTC	TRBV6-5	TRBJ1-2	-	16	-
CASSLERAGETQYF	TGCGCCAGCAGCCTTGAGCGAGCGGGAGAGACCCAGTACTTC	TRBV5-1	TRBJ2-5	-	14	-
CASTASGGFFYEQYF	TGTGCCAGCACAGCTAGCGGGGGGTTTTTCTACGAGCAGTACTTC	TRBV7-2	TRBJ2-7	TRBD2	15	-
CAISELDLQPQHF	TGTGCCATCAGTGAGTTGGATTTACAGCCCCAGCATTTT	TRBV10-3	TRBJ1-5	-	13	-
CASSLGLAGLNTGELFF	TGTGCCAGCAGCTTGGGACTAGCGGGACTGAACACCGGGGAGCTGTTTTTT	TRBV11-2	TRBJ2-2	TRBD2	17	-
CASSQHAGKGNTEAFF	TGTGCCAGCAGCCAACACGCGGGAAAAGGGAACACTGAAGCTTTCTTT	TRBV3-1/TRBV3-2	TRBJ1-1	-	16	once
CASSLARDRGPLSGNTIYF	TGTGCCAGCAGCTTAGCGCGGGACAGGGGTCCCCTCTCTGGAAACACCATATATTTT	TRBV7-9	TRBJ1-3	TRBD1	19	-
CASSREGSGNTIYF	TGTGCCAGCAGCCGAGAAGGCTCTGGAAACACCATATATTTT	TRBV4-2	TRBJ1-3	-	14	-